The 20 T cell receptor beta chains in this list originate from one sample, sequenced in a study of beta chain features in type 1 diabetes. The authors reverse transcribed all of the isolated RNA, so sequencing captured expressed TCRB transcripts. Sequencing was performed with immunoSEQ multiplex PCR; in TCRdb, only in-frame clones are kept and a portion is missing. Among 250,000 to 300,000 clones, around 7.8% were seen once, and the ten largest hold more than 0.9%. The sample comprised central memory CD4+ T cells from blood. The receptors here all came from a woman between 18 and 29 years old in good health.

This clone was counted ten times or more. The chain has TRBV4-3 and TRBJ2-5, with D uncertain. The CDR3 extends over 13 amino acids. V dropped 0 bases and J dropped 5 bases, with 7 bases sitting between them. CDR1 and CDR2 from the germline V gene are LGHNA and YSLEER. CDR3 residues: CASSQDVSETQYF. DNA for the CDR3: TGCGCCAGCAGCCAAGATGTCAGTGAGACCCAGTACTTC.

The V call is TRBV13, the J call TRBJ1-3; D unclear. The CDR3 length is 15 residues. V was shortened by 6 bases and J by 1 base, with 13 bases between the two germline ends. Germline lookup yields CDR1 PRHDT and CDR2 FYEKMQ (reference sequence). The CDR3 here is CASSSLPVSGNTIYF. The CDR3 DNA reads TGTGCCAGCAGTTCGCTCCCAGTGTCTGGAAACACCATATATTTT.

The chain employs TRBV7-2 and TRBJ2-1, with 7 bases matching TRBD1. The germline gives CDR1 SGHTA, CDR2 FQGNSA. The CDR3 has 13 residues. Trimming cost V 5 bases and J 7 bases; bases outside gene matches: 5. The CDR3 DNA sequence: TGTGCCAGCAGCCGAGGGGGCGAAAATGAGCAGTTCTTC. This sequence encodes CASSRGGENEQFF.

This clone turned up a few times. The rearrangement links TRBV6-6 to TRBJ2-7, with 9 nucleotides matching TRBD1. V lost 6 bases, J lost 0 bases, and 6 bases stayed unmatched. The CDR3 sequence is 15 residues long. Germline V gives CDR1 MNHNY, CDR2 SVGAGI (reference sequence). The CDR3 coding sequence is TGTGCCAGCAGGAGGGACAGGGTGAGCTCCTACGAGCAGTACGTC. This encodes CASRRDRVSSYEQYV.

This clone was detected only a few times. The chain joins TRBV6-6 to TRBJ1-5; TRBD1 is a possible D gene (6 bases). Germline V gene sequence: CDR1 MNHNY, CDR2 SVGAGI (reference sequence). V was pared by 6 bases and J by 0 bases, with 12 bases between. The CDR3 length is 15 residues. This CDR3 reads CASSSWTDSNQPQHF. CDR3 DNA sequence: TGTGCCAGCAGCTCCTGGACAGATAGCAATCAGCCCCAGCATTTT.

This chain links TRBV10-3 with TRBJ2-7, with TRBD2 identical over 13 bases. CDR1 is ENHRY and CDR2 is SYGVKD in the germline V gene. J gave up 5 bases and V 7 bases, and 11 bases lay outside the gene matches. The CDR3 is 16 amino acids. This CDR3 is CAINQGTSGIVNEQYF. For the CDR3, the DNA is TGTGCCATCAACCAAGGGACTAGCGGGATAGTGAACGAGCAGTACTTC.

The rearrangement links TRBV15 to TRBJ1-5; D gene ambiguous. Per germline, CDR1 LNHNV and CDR2 YYDKDF (reference sequence). This CDR3 comprises 17 residues. The ends were cut back, 1 base at V and 2 bases at J, with 15 bases in the middle. As DNA, the CDR3 is TGTGCCACCAGCAGAGGAGGGAACAGTGGACGCAATCAGCCCCAGCATTTT. This translates into CATSRGGNSGRNQPQHF.

The table lists this clone with a few counts. The chain couples TRBV19 to TRBJ1-2; unclear D gene. V was pared by 4 bases and J by 4 bases, with 13 bases between. Germline V gene sequence: CDR1 LNHDA, CDR2 SQIVND (reference sequence). The CDR3 covers 14 residues. For the CDR3, the DNA is TGTGCCAGTAGTAGGCCTGACGGGCGCTATGGCTACACCTTC. Its protein product is CASSRPDGRYGYTF. The variable domain in full, completed from reference TRBV19 and TRBJ1-2, reads DGGITQSPKYLFRKEGQNVTLSCEQNLNHDAMYWYRQDPGQGLRLIYYSQIVNDFQKGDIAEGYSVSREKKESFPLTVTSAQKNPTAFYLCASSRPDGRYGYTFGSGTRLTVV.

This clone was found a few times. This chain links TRBV28 with TRBJ1-1; weak D call: TRBD1 (6 bases). Germline CDR1 is MDHEN and CDR2 is SYDVKM. Trimming stripped 4 bases from V and 1 base from J, with 10 bases between. The CDR3 totals 14 residues. CDR3: CASSSRGQNTEAFF. The CDR3 region has the DNA TGTGCCAGCAGTTCCAGGGGCCAGAACACTGAAGCTTTCTTT.

This clone showed up just a few times. The CDR3: CAWSKGLAGAGEQFF. The CDR3 DNA reads as TGTGCCTGGAGCAAGGGGCTAGCGGGAGCCGGTGAGCAGTTCTTC. The chain employs TRBV30 and TRBJ2-1; TRBD2 matches 10 bases. Germline CDR1 reads GTSNPN; CDR2 reads SVGIG (reference sequence). Unmatched junction bases numbered 11, after V lost 3 bases and J lost 9 bases. This CDR3 has 15 residues.

V and J are TRBV30 and TRBJ2-2; D is unresolved. V was pared by 2 bases and J by 1 base, with 8 bases between. CDR1 GTSNPN and CDR2 SVGIG come from the germline V gene (reference sequence). The CDR3 totals 14 residues. The CDR3 sequence: CAWSLGLNTGELFF. CDR3 sequence (DNA): TGTGCCTGGAGTCTTGGCCTGAACACCGGGGAGCTGTTTTTT. The full variable domain, rest sourced from reference TRBV30 and TRBJ2-2, is SQTIHQWPATLVQPVGSPLSLECTVEGTSNPNLYWYRQAAGRGLQLLFYSVGIGQISSEVPQNLSASRPQDRQFILSSKKLLLSDSGFYLCAWSLGLNTGELFFGEGSRLTVL.

This clone was found a few times. This chain connects TRBV9 to TRBJ2-2, with unresolved D. Deletions cut 0 bases from V and 0 bases from J, with 6 bases between. CDR3 size: 15 residues. The V gene's germline CDR1 is SGDLS and CDR2 YYNGEE. CDR3 sequence reads: CASSVGAANTGELFF. In DNA form, the CDR3 reads TGTGCCAGCAGCGTAGGGGCCGCGAACACCGGGGAGCTGTTTTTT.

In its sample, this clone was seen a few times. This sequence joins TRBV28 and TRBJ1-1; D is unresolved. Trimming shortened V by 5 bases and J by 5 bases, and 9 bases separated the two germline ends. The CDR3 is 12 amino acids. Germline CDR1 and CDR2: MDHEN and SYDVKM. Written as DNA, the CDR3 is TGTGCCAGCAGTATTGAGTGGACTGAAGCTTTCTTT. This codes for CASSIEWTEAFF.

This rearrangement joins TRBV7-2 to TRBJ2-3; D uncertain. Looked up from germline, CDR1 is SGHTA and CDR2 is FQGNSA. The CDR3 length is 16 residues. The V end was cut by 4 bases, the J end by 6 bases, with 20 bases between. This CDR3 is CASSSPEVFYLDTQYF. CDR3 in DNA: TGTGCCAGCAGCTCTCCCGAGGTCTTCTATCTTGATACGCAGTATTTT.

Only a few counts were recorded for this clone. This is likely an artifact of a read error, given a far larger clone one base away. Other nucleotide sequences in the sample specify the same CDR3. This chain connects TRBV7-9 to TRBJ2-5; no firm D call. CDR1 SEHNR and CDR2 FQNEAQ come from the germline V gene (reference sequence). V was pared by 3 bases and J by 4 bases, with 6 bases between. The CDR3 totals 12 residues. The CDR3 DNA follows: TGTGCCAGCAGCTTTAGTCGAGAGACCCAGTACTTC. It is translated as CASSFSRETQYF.

This clone was detected a few times. The gene calls are TRBV4-3 and TRBJ2-2; D is unresolved. Germline CDR1 is LGHNA and CDR2 is YSLEER. The germline V and J ends were trimmed by 2 bases and 0 bases, with 4 bases remaining between them. The CDR3 runs to 14 residues. CDR3 in DNA: TGCGCCAGCAGCCAAAGGTCGAACACCGGGGAGCTGTTTTTT. It specifies CASSQRSNTGELFF.

Many counts were recorded for this clone. Other nucleotide sequences from this sample produce the same CDR3. The V gene is TRBV15, the J gene TRBJ2-1, with 11 positions matching TRBD2. This CDR3 region has 15 residues. After removal of 5 bases from V and 3 bases from J, the junction contained 3 bases not matched to a gene. CDR1 and CDR2 (germline): LNHNV, YYDKDF (reference sequence). The DNA of the CDR3 is TGTGCCACCAGCGGTGGGACTAGCGGCTACAATGAGCAGTTCTTC. Protein sequence: CATSGGTSGYNEQFF.

A few counts support this clone. The chain couples TRBV4-1 to TRBJ1-5; D is possibly TRBD1 (6 bases). Trimming removed 3 bases at V and 1 base at J, with 13 bases between. CDR1 is MGHRA and CDR2 is YSYEKL in the germline V gene. The CDR3 is 16 amino acids. CDR3 in DNA: TGCGCCAGCAGCCATGGGGAAGGGGGGAGCAATCAGCCCCAGCATTTT. Its protein product is CASSHGEGGSNQPQHF.

This clone was observed many times. The rearrangement joins TRBV5-1 to TRBJ2-2; 7 nucleotides align to TRBD1. The CDR3 loop spans 14 amino acids. CDR1 and CDR2 from the germline V gene are SGHRS and YFSETQ. J lost 6 bases, V lost 0 bases, and 2 bases had no gene match. CDR3 in DNA: TGCGCCAGCAGCTTGGACAGGGGAGCCGGGGAGCTGTTTTTT. This encodes CASSLDRGAGELFF.

This clone has a handful of counts. The chain links TRBV7-2 to TRBJ2-2, with a tentative D call TRBD1 (5 bases). The CDR3 has 15 residues. Germline V gene data show CDR1 as SGHTA and CDR2 as FQGNSA. With 1 base removed from V and 6 bases from J, the gap between germline ends came to 12 bases. The CDR3 is CASSLVSLGAGELFF. The CDR3 DNA reads as TGTGCCAGCAGCTTAGTGTCATTAGGGGCCGGGGAGCTGTTTTTT.